One TCR beta chain is described in this entry. Antigen specificity is unknown. This entry is derived from a study of cytomegalovirus exposure and HLA in healthy donors. Study results and caveats: According to a later analysis, most TCR beta chains associated with CMV appeared HLA-restricted.

PCR amplification relied on 60 Vbeta primers (plus 13 Jbeta primers). Profiling relied on immunoSEQ multiplex PCR, and the TCRdb table lists in-frame clones only, not all of them. The sample contains 200,000 to 250,000 clones, 75% of which appear only once. Germline V gives CDR1 MGHRA, CDR2 YSYEKL. The CDR3 extends over 15 amino acids. V lost 2 bases and J lost 5, with 15 bases in between. Sequences were obtained from PBMCs. This clonotype originated in a woman aged 25 to 39 in good health and CMV-seronegative. This chain links TRBV4-1 with TRBJ2-5; the D gene is possibly TRBD2 (6 bases). CDR3 in DNA: TGCGCCAGCAGCCAAAATAGAATTCTAGCGGAGACCCAGTACTTC. Residues: CASSQNRILAETQYF.